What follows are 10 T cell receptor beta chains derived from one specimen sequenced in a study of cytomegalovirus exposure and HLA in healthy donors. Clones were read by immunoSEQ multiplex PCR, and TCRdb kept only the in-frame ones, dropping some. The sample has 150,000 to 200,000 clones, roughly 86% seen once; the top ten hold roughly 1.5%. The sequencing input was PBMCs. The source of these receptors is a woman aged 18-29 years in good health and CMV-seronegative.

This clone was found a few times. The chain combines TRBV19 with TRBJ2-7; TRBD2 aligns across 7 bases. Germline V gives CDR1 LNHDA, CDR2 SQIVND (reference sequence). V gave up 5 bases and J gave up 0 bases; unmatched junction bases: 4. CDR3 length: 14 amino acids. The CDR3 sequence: CASSSRTSSYEQYF. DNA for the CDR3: TGTGCCAGTAGTTCTCGGACTAGCTCCTACGAGCAGTACTTC.

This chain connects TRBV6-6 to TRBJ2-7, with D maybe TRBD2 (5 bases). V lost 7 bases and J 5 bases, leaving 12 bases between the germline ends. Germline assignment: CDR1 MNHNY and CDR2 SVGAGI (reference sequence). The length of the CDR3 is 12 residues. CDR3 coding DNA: TGTGCCAGCACCCCGGGAAGCAACGAGCAGTACTTC. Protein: CASTPGSNEQYF.

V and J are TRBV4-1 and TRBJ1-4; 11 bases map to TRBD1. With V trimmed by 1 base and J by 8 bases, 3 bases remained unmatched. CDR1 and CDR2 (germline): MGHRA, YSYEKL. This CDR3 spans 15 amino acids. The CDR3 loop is CASSQAGTGGEKLFF. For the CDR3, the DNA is TGCGCCAGCAGCCAAGCCGGGACAGGGGGAGAAAAACTGTTTTTT.

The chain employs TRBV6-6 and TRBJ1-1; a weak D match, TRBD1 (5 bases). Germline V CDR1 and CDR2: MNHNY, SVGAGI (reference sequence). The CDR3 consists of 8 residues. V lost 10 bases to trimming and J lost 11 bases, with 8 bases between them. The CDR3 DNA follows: TGTGCCACCCGGGGGGCTTTCTTT. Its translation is CATRGAFF.

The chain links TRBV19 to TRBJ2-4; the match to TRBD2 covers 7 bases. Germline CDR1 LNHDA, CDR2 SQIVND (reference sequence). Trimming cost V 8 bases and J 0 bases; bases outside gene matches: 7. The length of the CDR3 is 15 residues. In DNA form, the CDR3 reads TGTGCCAGTGCTAAGGGAGGGATAGCCAAAAACATTCAGTACTTC. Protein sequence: CASAKGGIAKNIQYF.

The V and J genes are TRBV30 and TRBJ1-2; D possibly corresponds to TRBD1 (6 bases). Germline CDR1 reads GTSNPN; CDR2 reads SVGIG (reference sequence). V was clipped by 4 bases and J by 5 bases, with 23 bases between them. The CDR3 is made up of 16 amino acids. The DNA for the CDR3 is TGTGCCTGGACTTTCGGGACAAGGGTCGTTGGTTATGGCTACACCTTC. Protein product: CAWTFGTRVVGYGYTF.

CDR3 sequence: CASSVGTAISYEQYF. The CDR3, as DNA: TGTGCCAGCAGCGTAGGGACAGCCATCTCCTACGAGCAGTACTTC. V usage is TRBV9 and J usage is TRBJ2-7; possible D gene TRBD1, 6 bases. This CDR3 contains 15 residues. Germline-derived CDR1 and CDR2 are SGDLS and YYNGEE. Trimming left V 0 bases short and J 0 bases short, with 10 bases between.

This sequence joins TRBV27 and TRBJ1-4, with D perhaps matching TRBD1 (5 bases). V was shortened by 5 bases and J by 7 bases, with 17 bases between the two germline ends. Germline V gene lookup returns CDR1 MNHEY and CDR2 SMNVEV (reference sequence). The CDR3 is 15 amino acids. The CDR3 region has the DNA TGTGCCAGCAGTCCACGCCGGGGGATAGTTGAAAAACTGTTTTTT. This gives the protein CASSPRRGIVEKLFF.

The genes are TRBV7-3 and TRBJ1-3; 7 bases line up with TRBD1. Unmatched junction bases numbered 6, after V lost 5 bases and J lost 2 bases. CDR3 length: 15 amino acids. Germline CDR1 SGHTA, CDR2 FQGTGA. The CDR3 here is CASSTTGNAGNTIYF. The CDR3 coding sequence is TGTGCCAGCAGCACGACAGGGAATGCTGGAAACACCATATATTTT.

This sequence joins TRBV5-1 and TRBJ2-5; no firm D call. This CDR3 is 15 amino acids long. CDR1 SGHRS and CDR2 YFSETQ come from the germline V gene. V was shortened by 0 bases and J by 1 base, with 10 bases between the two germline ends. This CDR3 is CASSLDSSFQETQYF. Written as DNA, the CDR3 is TGCGCCAGCAGCTTGGACAGCTCGTTCCAAGAGACCCAGTACTTC.